A selection of T cell receptor beta chains follows, all from one sample in a study of shared clonotypes between healthy human individuals. Clones were read by immunoSEQ multiplex PCR, and TCRdb kept only the in-frame ones, dropping some. The sample carries just over 2,000,000 clones, around 95% recorded once. The sample taken for sequencing was naive CD4+ T cells sorted from blood. The receptor set was obtained from a man between 18 and 29 years old in good health. Both conserved end residues are part of each CDR3. A D gene is named only where the DNA matches it firmly. Some rows mark clone size as missing; the rest say once, few, many or name a class of expanded clone.

>TRBV7-8|-|TRBJ1-1|-
TGTGCCAGCAGCCCACGAGGGGGAGGAGCGGCCGCTGAAGCTTTCTTT
CASSPRGGGAAAEAFF
>TRBV11-2|TRBD1|TRBJ2-7|-
TGTGCCAGCAGCCCCGGGACAGGGGAGTACGAGCAGTACTTC
CASSPGTGEYEQYF
>TRBV2|TRBD2|TRBJ2-5|-
TGTGCCACCCGGGGGGTCGGGAAGACCCAGTACTTC
CATRGVGKTQYF
>TRBV6-5|-|TRBJ2-5|-
TGTGCCAGCGCCCCGGGAAGGAAAGAGACCCAGTACTTC
CASAPGRKETQYF
>TRBV7-9|-|TRBJ2-5|-
TGTGCCAGCAGCTTAGAGGGCATCCAAGAGACCCAGTACTTC
CASSLEGIQETQYF
>TRBV6-1|TRBD1|TRBJ2-7|-
TGTGCCAGCAGACGATCCGGGACAGAGAGGGGCGAGCAGTGCTTC
CASRRSGTERGEQCF
>TRBV30|-|TRBJ2-7|-
TGTGCCTGGACCCCCCTCGGGGCTAGCCGCCCCTACGAGCAGTACTTC
CAWTPLGASRPYEQYF
>TRBV11-2|-|TRBJ2-1|-
TGTGCCGCCGGAACAGGGAACAATGAGCAGTTCTTC
CAAGTGNNEQFF
>TRBV6-5|TRBD1|TRBJ1-4|-
TGTGCCAGCAGTCGGGACAGTGGTAATGAAAAACTGTTTTTT
CASSRDSGNEKLFF
>TRBV5-4|-|TRBJ1-5|-
TGTGCCAGCAGCTTGGAAGATAGTGAGGAGCCCCAGCATTTT
CASSLEDSEEPQHF
>TRBV7-9|-|TRBJ2-5|-
TGTGCCAGCAGCTTAGAACTTAGCGGAGAGACCCAGTACTTC
CASSLELSGETQYF
>TRBV28|-|TRBJ1-4|-
TGTGCCAGCAGTTCCGGTTCAAGAGCGGGCGATAATGAAAAACTGTTTTTT
CASSSGSRAGDNEKLFF
>TRBV7-2|-|TRBJ2-7|-
TGTGCCAGCAGCTCAAGGTGGGGGACCCCCTCCTACGAGCAGTACTTC
CASSSRWGTPSYEQYF
>TRBV7-9|-|TRBJ2-2|-
TGTGCCAGCAGCGTTACCCCCGTAATAGTCGGGAACACCGGGGAGCTGTTTTTT
CASSVTPVIVGNTGELFF
>TRBV10-2|-|TRBJ2-3|-
TGCGCCAGCGAAACAGGGGGGGTGTCAGATACGCAGTATTTT
CASETGGVSDTQYF
>TRBV27|TRBD1|TRBJ2-2|once
TGTGCCAGCAGTTTGGACAGGGGAAGGACCGGGGAGCTGTTTTTT
CASSLDRGRTGELFF
>TRBV6-1|TRBD1|TRBJ1-1|-
TGTGCCAGCAGTGAGCGACAGGGGCGGAGGGAAGCTTTCTTT
CASSERQGRREAFF
>TRBV5-1|-|TRBJ2-7|-
TGCGCCAGCAGCTTGGGGCCCGGCCGGCAGTTCTTCTACGAGCAGTACTTC
CASSLGPGRQFFYEQYF
>TRBV2|-|TRBJ2-5|-
TGTGCCAGCGGCACAGGGACGGTACGGGAGACCCAGTACTTC
CASGTGTVRETQYF
>TRBV5-1|TRBD2|TRBJ2-1|-
TGCGCCAGCAGCTCGGAGCCCTCCGGCGGGAGGAGAAATGAGCAGTTCTTC
CASSSEPSGGRRNEQFF
>TRBV7-6|TRBD1|TRBJ2-7|-
TGTGCCAGCAGCAAACAGGGGGCGCTTGGCGAGCAGTACTTC
CASSKQGALGEQYF
>TRBV5-1|TRBD1|TRBJ1-5|-
TGCGCCAGCAGCCCGGGACAGGGTCACAATCAGCCCCAGCATTTT
CASSPGQGHNQPQHF
>TRBV6-1|-|TRBJ1-5|-
TGTGCCAGCAGTGAAGCCATCCGGGGTGATAGCAATCAGCCCCAGCATTTT
CASSEAIRGDSNQPQHF
>TRBV7-2|TRBD1|TRBJ1-6|-
TGTGCCAGCAGACTTGACAGGGGGCTTATCAATTCACCCCTCCACTTT
CASRLDRGLINSPLHF
>TRBV5-1|-|TRBJ1-5|few
TGCGCCAGCAGCCGTAAAATCTCAGGGAAAAGGGGTTATCAGCCCCAGCATTTT
CASSRKISGKRGYQPQHF
>TRBV5-1|-|TRBJ2-3|-
TGCGCCAGCAGCTTGGGGCCTTACAGCACAGATACGCAGTATTTT
CASSLGPYSTDTQYF
>TRBV7-8|TRBD2|TRBJ2-7|-
TGTGCCAGCAGCTCCGGACTAGCGAAATCCTACGAGCAGTACTTC
CASSSGLAKSYEQYF
>TRBV4-3|-|TRBJ2-1|-
TGCGCCAGCAGCCTTCTTGTATCAGCAGGCAATGAGCAGTTCTTC
CASSLLVSAGNEQFF
>TRBV15|TRBD1|TRBJ1-1|once
TGTGCCACCAGCAGGAAGACAGGGCTAGGGACTGAAGCTTTCTTT
CATSRKTGLGTEAFF
>TRBV4-2|-|TRBJ2-3|-
TGTGCCAGCCGCAGGGGTAACACAGATACGCAGTATTTT
CASRRGNTDTQYF
>TRBV7-9|-|TRBJ2-1|-
TGTGCCAGCACCCCCGTTGGGGGGAATTACAATGAGCAGTTCTTC
CASTPVGGNYNEQFF
>TRBV11-2|TRBD2|TRBJ2-3|-
TGTGCCAGCAGCTTATTTTTGGCGGGAGAGGCCCGCGCAGATACGCAGTATTTT
CASSLFLAGEARADTQYF
>TRBV7-2|TRBD1|TRBJ1-2|-
TGTGCCAGCAGCTTCGGACAGGGATACTATGGCTACACCTTC
CASSFGQGYYGYTF
>TRBV9|-|TRBJ1-1|-
TGTGCCAGCGAAACGGGTATGAACACTGAAGCTTTCTTT
CASETGMNTEAFF
>TRBV10-3|-|TRBJ2-7|-
TGTGCCACGACAGGAGATGGATACTACGAGCAGTACTTC
CATTGDGYYEQYF
>TRBV14|-|TRBJ1-1|-
TGTGCCAGCAGCCAAGTTAGGACTGAAGCTTTCTTT
CASSQVRTEAFF
>TRBV7-9|-|TRBJ2-7|-
TGTGCCAGCAGCTTACAGGATTACGAGCAGTACTTC
CASSLQDYEQYF
>TRBV6-6|TRBD1|TRBJ1-5|-
TGTGCCAGCAGTAGGACAGGGCTGAATCAGCCCCAGCATTTT
CASSRTGLNQPQHF